A single sample gave rise to the 13 T cell receptor beta chains below, sequenced in a study of blood T cell repertoires in COVID-19. Repertoires were generated with immunoSEQ multiplex PCR, while TCRdb's copy carries only in-frame clones and drops some. The data show about 200,000 clones, around 89% seen once. Sequencing used PBMCs or T cells enriched from blood (not recorded which). All receptors come from a woman aged 18-29 years who had recovered from COVID-19.

The chain couples TRBV2 to TRBJ2-3; 7 bases align to TRBD1. Germline V CDR1 and CDR2: SNHLY, FYNNEI. J gave up 0 bases and V 6 bases, and 9 bases lay outside the gene matches. The CDR3 length is 16 residues. This CDR3 is CASSRRDSPSTDTQYF. The DNA for the CDR3 is TGTGCCAGCAGCCGCCGGGACAGCCCTAGCACAGATACGCAGTATTTT.

In this sample, this clone turned up once. The J gene is TRBJ2-4, the V gene TRBV21-1; the table's D call TRBD2 went unverified against the DNA. TRBV21-1 is labeled a pseudogene. CDR3 size: 16 residues. The CDR3 DNA follows: TGTGCCAGCAGCAAAAGGAGTTGGCTAGCGGGAAACATTCAGTACTTC. This codes for CASSKRSWLAGNIQYF.

This clone has only a few counts. The V and J genes are TRBV9 and TRBJ2-3, with 9 bases aligning to TRBD2. V lost 3 bases, J lost 2 bases, and 10 bases stayed unmatched. The CDR3 length is 17 residues. Germline CDR1 reads SGDLS; CDR2 reads YYNGEE. The DNA for the CDR3 is TGTGCCAGCAGCGCTTCCGCGGGGGGGGGTTACACAGATACGCAGTATTTT. Residues: CASSASAGGGYTDTQYF.

The count of this clone is one. This chain connects TRBV5-1 to TRBJ2-3, with D possibly matching TRBD1 (5 bases). CDR3 length equals 12 residues. Germline V CDR1 and CDR2: SGHRS, YFSETQ. Deletions cut 4 bases from V and 6 bases from J, with 9 bases between. The CDR3 reads CASSQGWDTQYF. The CDR3 DNA reads TGCGCCAGCAGCCAGGGTTGGGATACGCAGTATTTT.

The chain recombines TRBV11-2 with TRBJ1-4, with 7 bases fitting TRBD1. The CDR3 runs 15 residues. Trimming cost V 4 bases and J 8 bases; bases outside gene matches: 10. Germline CDR1 reads SGHAT; CDR2 reads FQNNGV. The CDR3, as DNA: TGTGCCAGCAGCTCGTACAGGGGTAGGAGGGAAAAACTGTTTTTT. Amino acids: CASSSYRGRREKLFF.

The chain carries TRBV28 and TRBJ2-7, with D tentatively TRBD1 (6 bases). Germline V gene sequence: CDR1 MDHEN, CDR2 SYDVKM. This CDR3 spans 14 amino acids. Trimming removed 4 bases from V and 1 base from J, with 11 bases in between. This CDR3 reads CASSSGVYSYEQYF. Here the CDR3 DNA reads TGTGCCAGCAGTTCAGGGGTCTATTCCTACGAGCAGTACTTC.

The genes are TRBV5-3 and TRBJ1-6; maybe TRBD1 (6 bases). TRBV5-3 carries the ORF label, with uncertain function. The CDR3 sequence is 15 residues long. V gave up 4 bases and J gave up 7 bases, with 15 bases separating them. The CDR3 DNA reads TGTGCCAGAAGCAAGGACAGAAGTTTAAATTCACCCCTCCACTTT. It is translated as CARSKDRSLNSPLHF.

This clone showed up just a few times. DNA for the CDR3: TGTGCCAGCAGCTTAACGAAGCCCCGAGTCACTGAAGCTTTCTTT. It codes for CASSLTKPRVTEAFF. V is TRBV7-2 and J is TRBJ1-1; D gene ambiguous. The V gene lost 2 bases and the J gene lost 4 bases, with 14 bases spanning the gap. CDR1 is SGHTA and CDR2 is FQGNSA in the germline V gene. This CDR3 has 15 residues. Variable domain in full (rest from reference TRBV7-2 and TRBJ1-1): GAGVSQSPSNKVTEKGKDVELRCDPISGHTALYWYRQSLGQGLEFLIYFQGNSAPDKSGLPSDRFSAERTGGSVSTLTIQRTQQEDSAVYLCASSLTKPRVTEAFFGQGTRLTVV.

The J gene is TRBJ2-7, the V gene TRBV4-1; 7 bases line up with TRBD1. Germline V gives CDR1 MGHRA, CDR2 YSYEKL. V lost 1 base, J lost 7 bases, and 10 bases stayed unmatched. The CDR3 runs 15 residues. CDR3 in amino acids: CASSQVGDRVGEQYF. The DNA of the CDR3 is TGCGCCAGCAGCCAAGTCGGTGACAGGGTTGGAGAGCAGTACTTC.

The V gene is TRBV25-1, the J gene TRBJ2-3; no firm D call. The V and J ends lost 5 bases and 2 bases respectively, with 20 bases between them. The CDR3 runs 17 residues. Germline V CDR1 and CDR2: MGHDK, SYGVNS. Here the CDR3 DNA reads TGTGCCAGCAGTCCCGGCAAACTAATCGGAGACACAGATACGCAGTATTTT. Translating gives CASSPGKLIGDTDTQYF.

The chain is built from TRBV5-1 and TRBJ1-4, with TRBD1 matching 7 bases. V dropped 7 bases and J dropped 5; count of bases not matched to a gene: 11. Germline loops: CDR1 SGHRS, CDR2 YFSETQ. The CDR3 consists of 15 residues. The CDR3 region is CASSSGQAPNEKLFF. CDR3 nucleotides: TGCGCCAGCTCCTCCGGACAGGCCCCCAATGAAAAACTGTTTTTT. The whole variable domain, remainder taken from reference TRBV5-1 and TRBJ1-4, is KAGVTQTPRYLIKTRGQQVTLSCSPISGHRSVSWYQQTPGQGLQFLFEYFSETQRNKGNFPGRFSGRQFSNSRSEMNVSTLELGDSALYLCASSSGQAPNEKLFFGSGTQLSVL.

V and J are TRBV2 and TRBJ2-3; D is perhaps TRBD2 (6 bases). Trimming shortened V by 0 bases and J by 4 bases, and 8 bases separated the two germline ends. Germline CDR1 reads SNHLY; CDR2 reads FYNNEI. This CDR3 has 14 amino acids. CDR3 nucleotides: TGTGCCAGCAGTGAAGCTGGGACTGCAGATACGCAGTATTTT. Translating gives CASSEAGTADTQYF.

The chain couples TRBV12-3 or TRBV12-4 to TRBJ1-2; no clear D. Trimming removed 5 bases from V and 4 bases from J, with 11 bases in between. The CDR3 spans 13 residues. The DNA of the CDR3 is TGTGCCAGCAGTCACGGGAATCTCTATGGCTACACCTTC. It encodes CASSHGNLYGYTF.